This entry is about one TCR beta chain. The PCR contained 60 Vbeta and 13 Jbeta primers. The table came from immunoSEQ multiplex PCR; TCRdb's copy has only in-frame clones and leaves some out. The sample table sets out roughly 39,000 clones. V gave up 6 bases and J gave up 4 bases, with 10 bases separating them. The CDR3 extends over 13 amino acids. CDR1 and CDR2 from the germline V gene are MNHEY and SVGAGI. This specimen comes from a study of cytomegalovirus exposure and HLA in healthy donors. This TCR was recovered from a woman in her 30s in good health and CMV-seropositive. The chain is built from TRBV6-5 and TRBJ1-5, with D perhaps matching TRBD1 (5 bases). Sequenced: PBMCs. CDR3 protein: CASRRQTNQPQHF. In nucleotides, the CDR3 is TGTGCCAGCAGACGACAGACAAATCAGCCCCAGCATTTT.